The next 20 T cell receptor beta chains were all read from a single sample in a study of blood T cell repertoires in COVID-19. TCRdb's copy holds only in-frame clones and misses some; the assay was immunoSEQ multiplex PCR. Among about 39,000 clones listed, approximately 86% were seen once. Material: peripheral blood. The source of these receptors is a man aged 40-50 years with active COVID-19.

The chain recombines TRBV19 with TRBJ1-1; no clear D gene. The V end was cut by 7 bases, the J end by 1 base, with 13 bases between. The length of the CDR3 is 14 residues. The germline V gene encodes CDR1 LNHDA and CDR2 SQIVND (reference sequence). CDR3 protein: CASTPLTGNTEAFF. As DNA, the CDR3 is TGTGCCAGTACCCCTTTGACGGGGAACACTGAAGCTTTCTTT.

The rearrangement joins TRBV7-3 to TRBJ2-4; perhaps TRBD1 as D (5 bases). Germline-derived CDR1 and CDR2 are SGHTA and FQGTGA. CDR3 length: 16 residues. Trimming removed 8 bases from V and 6 bases from J, with 23 bases in between. The CDR3 reads CASLPGQAKRRNIQYF. The CDR3 DNA reads TGTGCCAGCCTACCAGGGCAGGCTAAGAGGAGAAACATTCAGTACTTC. Full variable domain (missing parts from reference TRBV7-3 and TRBJ2-4): GAGVSQTPSNKVTEKGKYVELRCDPISGHTALYWYRQSLGQGPEFLIYFQGTGAADDSGLPNDRFFAVRPEGSVSTLKIQRTERGDSAVYLCASLPGQAKRRNIQYFGAGTRLSVL.

The sample holds one count of this clone. The chain carries TRBV18 and TRBJ2-7; TRBD2 agrees at 8 bases. There are 17 residues in the CDR3. Trimming at V came to 1 base and at J to 3 bases, leaving 11 bases not matched to a gene. The germline V gene has CDR1 KGHSH and CDR2 LQKENI. CDR3 coding DNA: TGTGCCAGCTCACCACTGAGCAGCGGGAGTACTGGCTACGAGCAGTACTTC. Amino acids: CASSPLSSGSTGYEQYF.

This CDR3 is CAISDSGRAADTQYF. The CDR3 DNA follows: TGTGCCATCAGTGATAGCGGGAGGGCGGCAGATACGCAGTATTTT. J is TRBJ2-3 and V is TRBV10-3; 11 bases fit TRBD2. Germline CDR1 is ENHRY and CDR2 is SYGVKD. This CDR3 is built from 15 residues. Trimming at V came to 3 bases and at J to 4 bases, leaving 3 bases not matched to a gene.

This clone has only a few counts. This sequence joins TRBV7-6 and TRBJ2-3; D perhaps matches TRBD1 (5 bases). The CDR3 loop spans 14 amino acids. Between the trimmed V and J ends, which lost 1 base and 2 bases, there was a span of 7 bases. Germline-derived CDR1 and CDR2 are SGHVS and FNYEAQ. The CDR3 coding sequence is TGTGCCAGCAGCTTAGAGGGGTACACAGATACGCAGTATTTT. Amino acids: CASSLEGYTDTQYF.

The rearrangement joins TRBV5-1 to TRBJ2-1; TRBD2 agrees at 7 bases. Germline V gene data show CDR1 as SGHRS and CDR2 as YFSETQ. V lost 4 bases to trimming and J lost 1 base; unmatched junction nucleotides: 11. The CDR3 consists of 17 residues. CDR3 sequence: CASSPRWAGASYNEQFF. For the CDR3, the DNA is TGCGCCAGCAGCCCCAGGTGGGCGGGAGCGTCCTACAATGAGCAGTTCTTC.

This clone was counted a few times. This CDR3 is CSADGAGKGQETQYF. The CDR3 DNA follows: TGCAGCGCCGATGGGGCAGGGAAAGGCCAAGAGACCCAGTACTTC. The chain combines TRBV29-1 with TRBJ2-5; tentative D call: TRBD1 (5 bases). The V and J ends lost 7 bases and 1 base respectively, with 19 bases between them. Germline-derived CDR1 and CDR2 are SQVTM and ANQGSEA. The CDR3 sequence is 15 residues long.

V usage is TRBV7-9 and J usage is TRBJ1-1; 7 bases agree with TRBD1. V trimming: 4 bases; J trimming: 3 bases; junction bases outside the gene matches: 8. CDR1 and CDR2 from the germline V gene are SEHNR and FQNEAQ (reference sequence). The CDR3 extends over 15 amino acids. CDR3 in DNA: TGTGCCAGCAGCTCCCGACAGGGCTCAGACACTGAAGCTTTCTTT. It specifies CASSSRQGSDTEAFF.

This clone was seen only a few times. J is TRBJ2-7 and V is TRBV10-3; 15 bases match TRBD2. Trimming removed 10 bases from V and 5 bases from J; junction bases left unmatched: 18. CDR3 length: 18 residues. Per the germline V gene, CDR1 is ENHRY and CDR2 is SYGVKD. The CDR3 nucleotides read TGTGCCACCTACCCCGGACTAGCGGGAGGGGACCGATTACACGAGCAGTACTTC. As protein: CATYPGLAGGDRLHEQYF.

The chain couples TRBV28 to TRBJ2-3, with a tentative D call TRBD2 (5 bases). V lost 6 bases and J 6 bases, leaving 7 bases between the germline ends. Germline V gene sequence: CDR1 MDHEN, CDR2 SYDVKM. There are 11 residues in the CDR3. The CDR3 protein is CASSPGDTQYF. The CDR3 nucleotides read TGTGCCAGCAGCCCGGGGGATACGCAGTATTTT. Using reference TRBV28 and TRBJ2-3 for the parts outside the CDR3, the full variable domain is DVKVTQSSRYLVKRTGEKVFLECVQDMDHENMFWYRQDPGLGLRLIYFSYDVKMKEKGDIPEGYSVSREKKERFSLILESASTNQTSMYLCASSPGDTQYFGPGTRLTVL.

In this sample, this clone turned up a few times. The chain is built from TRBV6-5 and TRBJ2-2; 9 bases are a match to TRBD1. The CDR3 is 16 amino acids. V trimming: 0 bases; J trimming: 7 bases; junction bases outside the gene matches: 6. CDR1 is MNHEY and CDR2 is SVGAGI in the germline V gene. The CDR3 reads CASSYSADRGNGELFF. CDR3 DNA: TGTGCCAGCAGTTACTCTGCGGACAGGGGTAACGGGGAGCTGTTTTTT.

CDR3 in DNA: TGTGCCAGCAGTTACGGGACAGGGGACACTGAAGCTTTCTTT. This sequence encodes CASSYGTGDTEAFF. This chain links TRBV6-5 with TRBJ1-1, with TRBD1 identical over 10 bases. The CDR3 spans 14 residues. CDR1 is MNHEY and CDR2 is SVGAGI in the germline V gene. Trimming at V came to 2 bases and at J to 3 bases, leaving 0 bases not matched to a gene.

The chain links TRBV11-2 to TRBJ2-1, with TRBD2 matching 12 bases. This CDR3 contains 18 residues. The V segment lost 1 base and the J segment 13 bases; nucleotides outside the gene matches: 17. Germline lookup yields CDR1 SGHAT and CDR2 FQNNGV. The DNA of the CDR3 is TGTGCCAGCAGCTTAGTTCGGGGTCGGACTAGCGGGATTTCGTCCCAGTTCTTC. It codes for CASSLVRGRTSGISSQFF.

V usage is TRBV19 and J usage is TRBJ2-7, with D possibly matching TRBD2 (6 bases). Looked up from germline, CDR1 is LNHDA and CDR2 is SQIVND (reference sequence). The CDR3 has 12 amino acids. DNA for the CDR3: TGTGCGGCCGGGAGCCCCCCCTACGAGCAGTACTTC. Its protein product is CAAGSPPYEQYF.

This clone was found once. This chain uses TRBV18 with TRBJ1-6; D unresolved. This CDR3 region has 14 residues. V lost 6 bases and J 5 bases, leaving 11 bases between the germline ends. CDR1 is KGHSH, CDR2 LQKENI, per germline. The DNA for the CDR3 is TGTGCCAGCTCGGGCGAGATTAATAATTCACCCCTCCACTTT. It is translated as CASSGEINNSPLHF.

The rearrangement uses TRBV6-5 and TRBJ1-4; 7 nucleotides line up with TRBD1. CDR3 length: 15 residues. With V trimmed by 2 bases and J by 2 bases, 2 bases remained unmatched. Germline CDR1 and CDR2: MNHEY and SVGAGI. The CDR3 spells CASSYGTDTNEKLFF. CDR3 bases: TGTGCCAGCAGTTACGGGACAGATACTAATGAAAAACTGTTTTTT.

The chain recombines TRBV18 with TRBJ2-2, with D hard to call. V was shortened by 3 bases and J by 0 bases, with 5 bases between the two germline ends. The germline V gene has CDR1 KGHSH and CDR2 LQKENI. CDR3 size: 14 residues. CDR3 DNA: TGTGCCAGCTCACCCCGGTCGAACACCGGGGAGCTGTTTTTT. This encodes CASSPRSNTGELFF.

This clone was picked up one time. The V and J genes are TRBV7-3 and TRBJ2-6; tentative D call: TRBD2 (5 bases). This CDR3 contains 17 residues. In germline, CDR1 is SGHTA, CDR2 FQGTGA. With 1 base removed from V and 0 bases from J, the gap between germline ends came to 10 bases. CDR3 coding DNA: TGTGCCAGCAGCTTAATCCCGGGGAACTCTGGGGCCAACGTCCTGACTTTC. Amino acid sequence: CASSLIPGNSGANVLTF.

The chain couples TRBV7-9 to TRBJ2-5, with 10 positions matching TRBD2. V gave up 6 bases and J gave up 5 bases; unmatched junction bases: 9. This CDR3 region has 15 residues. Germline-derived CDR1 and CDR2 are SEHNR and FQNEAQ (reference sequence). CDR3 nucleotide sequence: TGTGCCAGCAGAAACAGCGGGAGGGCCCGGGAGACCCAGTACTTC. Amino acid sequence: CASRNSGRARETQYF.

The chain links TRBV7-8 to TRBJ2-7, with 9 bases fitting TRBD1. The CDR3 sequence is 14 residues long. Germline trimming cut 4 bases from V and 5 bases from J; bases unmatched to any gene: 6. From germline, CDR1 is SGHVS and CDR2 FQNEAQ. The CDR3 DNA follows: TGTGCCAGCAGCTCTCGGGACAGGGCCCACGAGCAGTACTTC. Translation: CASSSRDRAHEQYF.